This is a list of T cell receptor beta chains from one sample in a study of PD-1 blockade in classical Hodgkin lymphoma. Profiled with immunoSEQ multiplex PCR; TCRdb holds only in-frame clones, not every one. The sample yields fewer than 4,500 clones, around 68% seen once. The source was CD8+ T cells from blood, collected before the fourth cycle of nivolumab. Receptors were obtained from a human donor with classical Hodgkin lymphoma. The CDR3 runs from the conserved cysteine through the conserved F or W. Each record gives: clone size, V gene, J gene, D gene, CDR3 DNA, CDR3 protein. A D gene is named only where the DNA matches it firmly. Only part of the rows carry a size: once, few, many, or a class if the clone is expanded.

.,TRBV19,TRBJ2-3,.,TGTGCCAGTAACGACCGAGATACGCAGTATTTT,CASNDRDTQYF
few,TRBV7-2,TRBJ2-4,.,TGTGCCAGCAGCGTCGAACTAGTGGGGAAAAACATTCAGTACTTC,CASSVELVGKNIQYF
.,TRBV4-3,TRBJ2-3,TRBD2,TGCGCCAGCAGCCAAGTCGGGGGGATCGGGGCAGATACGCAGTATTTT,CASSQVGGIGADTQYF
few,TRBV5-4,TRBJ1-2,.,TGTGCCAGCAGATCGTTCCGTGGCTACACCTTC,CASRSFRGYTF
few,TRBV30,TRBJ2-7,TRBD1,TGTGCCTGGAGTACCATACGACAGGGGGCAAGTAGGACCTACGAGCAGTACTTC,CAWSTIRQGASRTYEQYF
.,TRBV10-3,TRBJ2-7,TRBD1,TGTGCCATCAGGACAGGGCTCCTGGCCTACGAGCAGTACTTC,CAIRTGLLAYEQYF
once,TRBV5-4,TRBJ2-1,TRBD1,TGTGCCAGCAGCTGGACAGGGGATGAGCAGTTCTTC,CASSWTGDEQFF
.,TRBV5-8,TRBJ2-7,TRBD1,TGTGCCAGCAGCCCGGGGACAGGGGCTTACGAGCAGTACTTC,CASSPGTGAYEQYF
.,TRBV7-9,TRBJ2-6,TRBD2,TGTGCCAGCAGCCCGGGACTAGCGGGCCACTCTGGGGCCAACGTCCTGACTTTC,CASSPGLAGHSGANVLTF
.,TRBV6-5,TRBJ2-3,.,TGTGCCAGCAGTTACTTAGCAGGGGGCACAGATACGCAGTATTTT,CASSYLAGGTDTQYF
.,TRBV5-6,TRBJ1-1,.,TGTGCCAGCAGCTGGACGAGCACTGAAGCTTTCTTT,CASSWTSTEAFF
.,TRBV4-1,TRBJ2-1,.,TGCGCCAGCAGCCAAGCAGTGGGGGCTGGCAATGAGCAGTTCTTC,CASSQAVGAGNEQFF
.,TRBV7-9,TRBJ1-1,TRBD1,TGTGCCAGCGCCGGGCAGGGGGCGCGCGCTGAAGCTTTCTTT,CASAGQGARAEAFF
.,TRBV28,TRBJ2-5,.,TGTGCCAGCAGTTTTGCGGGGAAACAGCAAGAGACCCAGTACTTC,CASSFAGKQQETQYF
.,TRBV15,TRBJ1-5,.,TGTGCCACCAGCAGAGATAATAGCAATCAGCCCCAGCATTTT,CATSRDNSNQPQHF
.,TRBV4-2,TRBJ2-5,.,TGTGCCAGCAGCCAAGGTTTCGTAACGAGCGTCGAGACCCAGTACTTC,CASSQGFVTSVETQYF
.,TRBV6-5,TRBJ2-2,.,TGTGCCAGCAGTTTCGACGGCACCGGGGAGCTGTTTTTT,CASSFDGTGELFF
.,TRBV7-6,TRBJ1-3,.,TGTGCCACGTCCTCTGGAAACACCATATATTTT,CATSSGNTIYF
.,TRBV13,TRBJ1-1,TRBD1,TGTGCCAGCAGCTCGGACAGGCCATTTGGGGCTTTCTTT,CASSSDRPFGAFF
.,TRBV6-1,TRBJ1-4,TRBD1,TGTGCCAGCAGTGATTGGATCCGGGACAGGGTGATAGAAACTAATGAAAAACTGTTTTTT,CASSDWIRDRVIETNEKLFF
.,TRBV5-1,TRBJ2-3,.,TGCGCCAGCAGCTGGAGGATGAGCGGGTTTAGCACAGATACGCAGTATTTT,CASSWRMSGFSTDTQYF
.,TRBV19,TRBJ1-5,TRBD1,TGTGCCAGTCAGGGGGGATACAATCAGCCCCAGCATTTT,CASQGGYNQPQHF
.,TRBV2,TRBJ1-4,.,TGTGCCAGCACCACCGACAGAGGAGGAAAGGTAACTAATGAAAAACTGTTTTTT,CASTTDRGGKVTNEKLFF
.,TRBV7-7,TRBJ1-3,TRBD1,TGTGCTAGCAGCCCAGTCCCACAGGGGAGTGGAAACACCATATATTTT,CASSPVPQGSGNTIYF
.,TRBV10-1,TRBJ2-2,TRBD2,TGCGCCAGCAGCACCGGGACTAGCGGCGGGGAGCTGTTTTTT,CASSTGTSGGELFF
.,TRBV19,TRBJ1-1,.,TGTGCCAGTAGTCAAACCGGGGGATGGCCTTTTGAAGCTTTCTTT,CASSQTGGWPFEAFF
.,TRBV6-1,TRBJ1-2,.,TGTGCCAGCAGTGAAGGGAGACAGCTACCAAATTTATATGGCTACACCTTC,CASSEGRQLPNLYGYTF
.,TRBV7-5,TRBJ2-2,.,TGTGCCAGAAGCTTAGAGGTCCAGGGAAGAACCGGGGAGCTGTTTTTT,CARSLEVQGRTGELFF
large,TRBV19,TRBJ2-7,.,TGTGCCAGTAGTATTGACGGGTCCTACGAGCAGTACTTC,CASSIDGSYEQYF
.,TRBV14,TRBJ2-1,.,TGTGCCAGCAGCCAAGTCAAGGGGCACATGATAGGCAATGAGCAGTTCTTC,CASSQVKGHMIGNEQFF
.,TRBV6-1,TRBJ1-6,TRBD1,TGTGCCAGCAGACCGGACAGGGGTTATAATTCACCCCTCCACTTT,CASRPDRGYNSPLHF
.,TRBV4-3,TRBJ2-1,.,TGCGCCAGCAGCCCGGATGGAGCATCCTACAATGAGCAGTTCTTC,CASSPDGASYNEQFF
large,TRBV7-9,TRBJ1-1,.,TGTGCCAGCAGCTCGGACCGCGAAGAGGCTTTCTTT,CASSSDREEAFF
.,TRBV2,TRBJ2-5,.,TGTGCCAGCAGTGATAGGGGCTGGGGAGAGACCCAGTACTTC,CASSDRGWGETQYF
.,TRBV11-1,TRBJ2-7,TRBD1,TGTGCCAGCAGCTTGACAGGGCACGAGCAGTACTTC,CASSLTGHEQYF
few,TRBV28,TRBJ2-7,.,TGTGCCAGCAGTTTGGGGTTCTACGAGCAGTACTTC,CASSLGFYEQYF
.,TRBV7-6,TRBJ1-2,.,TGTGCCAGCAGCCAGGAGCCCTCCTATGGCTACACCTTC,CASSQEPSYGYTF
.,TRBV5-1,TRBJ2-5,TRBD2,TGCGCCAGCAGCTTGGGAGGTACTAGCGGAGAGACCCAGTACTTC,CASSLGGTSGETQYF
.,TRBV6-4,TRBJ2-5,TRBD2,TGTGCCAGCAGTGACATAGCGGGGGATCAAGAGACCCAGTACTTC,CASSDIAGDQETQYF
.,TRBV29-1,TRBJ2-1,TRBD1,TGCAGCTTTTCCGGGACAGGTAATGAGCAGTTCTTC,CSFSGTGNEQFF
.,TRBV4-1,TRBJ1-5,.,TGCGCCAGCAGCCAAGCACGGGGAAACCAGCCCCAGCATTTT,CASSQARGNQPQHF
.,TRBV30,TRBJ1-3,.,TGTGCCTGGAGCGACTGGGGCAGCGACGAAGGAAACACCATATATTTT,CAWSDWGSDEGNTIYF
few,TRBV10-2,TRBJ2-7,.,TGCGCCAGCAGTGAGTCCCTTGGACAGCCCTACGAGCAGTACTTC,CASSESLGQPYEQYF
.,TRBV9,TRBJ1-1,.,TGTGCCAGCAGCGTTGGGGTTTACACTGAAGCTTTCTTT,CASSVGVYTEAFF
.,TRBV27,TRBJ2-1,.,TGTGCCAGCAGTTTCCCGGGGGCCTCCTACAATGAGCAGTTCTTC,CASSFPGASYNEQFF
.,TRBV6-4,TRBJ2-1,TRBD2,TGTGCCACGGGACAGGGCGATGGACTAGCGGGGGGGCCCTATGAGCAGTTCTTC,CATGQGDGLAGGPYEQFF
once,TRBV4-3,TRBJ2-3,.,TGCGCCAGCAGCCAAGAAAGTGGGGGCGCGGATACGCAGTATTTT,CASSQESGGADTQYF
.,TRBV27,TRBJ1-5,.,TGTGCCGCGGGAACTAGCAATCAGCCCCAGCATTTT,CAAGTSNQPQHF
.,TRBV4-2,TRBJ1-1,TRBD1,TGTGCCAGCAGCCAAAGACAGGGGTCCACTGAAGCTTTCTTT,CASSQRQGSTEAFF
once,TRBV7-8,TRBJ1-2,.,TGTGCCAGCAGCTTAGGGCAGGGGAACGGCTACACCTTC,CASSLGQGNGYTF
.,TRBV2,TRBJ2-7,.,TGTGCCAGCAGTGACTACGAGCAGTACTTC,CASSDYEQYF
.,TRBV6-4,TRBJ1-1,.,TGTGCCAGCATGATCGTGGGGAACACTGAAGCTTTCTTT,CASMIVGNTEAFF
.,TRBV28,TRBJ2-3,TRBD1,TGTGCCAGCAGTTTCCCGGACAGGGGGGGACTAACAGATACGCAGTATTTT,CASSFPDRGGLTDTQYF
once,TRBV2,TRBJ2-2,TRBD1,TGTGCCAGTACCGGACAGGTGAACACCGGGGAGCTGTTTTTT,CASTGQVNTGELFF
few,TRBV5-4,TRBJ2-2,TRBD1,TGTGCCAGCAGCAACCGGGACAGGGGAGGGGCCGGGGAGCTGTTTTTT,CASSNRDRGGAGELFF
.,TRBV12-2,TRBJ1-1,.,TGTGCCAGCAGCTGGACGAGCACTGAAGCTTTCTTT,CASSWTSTEAFF
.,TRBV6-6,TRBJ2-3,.,TGTGCCAGCAGTCAGACACACACAGATACGCAGTATTTT,CASSQTHTDTQYF